The 17 T cell receptor beta chains given below trace back to one sample, sequenced in a study of T-cell memory formation after mild COVID-19. TCRdb reprocessed the 5' RACE reads via MiXCR and lists one record per CDR3 protein. This repertoire shows around 250,000 distinct CDR3 sequences, over 8.5% found once; its top ten account for around 23%. Sequencing input: PBMCs or a T cell subset sorted from them (not recorded which). The source of these receptors is a man aged 18 to 30 who had mild COVID-19 (a few samples of this study predate the infection). Cell type and time point are not known.

Written as DNA, the CDR3 is TGTGCCAGCACACCCGGCGGCCTCTATTTCGCTGAAGCTTTCTTT. This codes for CASTPGGLYFAEAFF. The chain links TRBV7-9 to TRBJ1-1; D gene ambiguous. CDR3 size: 15 residues. The V gene's germline CDR1 is SEHNR and CDR2 FQNEAQ (reference sequence). V was clipped by 7 bases and J by 6 bases, with 21 bases between them.

A few counts support this clonotype. The chain has TRBV5-1 and TRBJ2-1, with D possibly TRBD2 on 7 matching bases. With 4 bases removed from V and 5 bases from J, the gap between germline ends came to 13 bases. Per the germline V gene, CDR1 is SGHRS and CDR2 is YFSETQ. This CDR3 comprises 14 residues. CDR3 DNA: TGCGCCAGCAGCCTGGAGGGGGGGCACAATGAGCAGTTCTTC. Translated, it gives CASSLEGGHNEQFF.

This clonotype was detected only a few times. This chain joins TRBV12-3 or TRBV12-4 and TRBJ2-7, with TRBD1 matching 7 bases. Trimming took 7 bases from V and 0 from J; bases not matched to a gene: 6. The CDR3 extends over 14 amino acids. CDR3 residues: CASTPGDSSYEQYF. DNA of the CDR3: TGTGCCAGCACCCCAGGGGACAGCTCCTACGAGCAGTACTTC.

This clonotype was seen only a few times. The chain couples TRBV4-1 to TRBJ1-1; TRBD1 aligns across 7 bases. Germline CDR1 is MGHRA and CDR2 is YSYEKL. CDR3 length equals 13 residues. After removal of 4 bases from V and 8 bases from J, the junction contained 7 bases not matched to a gene. The CDR3 loop is CASSPTGALEAFF. CDR3 coding DNA: TGCGCCAGCAGCCCCACAGGGGCTCTCGAAGCTTTCTTT.

This clonotype has a handful of counts. The chain links TRBV5-1 to TRBJ1-1; TRBD1 matches at 7 bases. J lost 5 bases, V lost 4 bases, and 5 bases had no gene match. Germline V gene sequence: CDR1 SGHRS, CDR2 YFSETQ. There are 13 residues in the CDR3. Written as DNA, the CDR3 is TGCGCCAGCAGCCCGGACAGGTTGACTGAAGCTTTCTTT. It encodes CASSPDRLTEAFF.

This clonotype was picked up a small number of times. This rearrangement joins TRBV7-2 to TRBJ1-5; D is possibly TRBD1 (5 bases). V was shortened by 1 base and J by 3 bases, with 13 bases between the two germline ends. CDR1 is SGHTA, CDR2 FQGNSA, per germline. The CDR3 is 16 amino acids. This chain's CDR3 is CASSLGPAGYNQPQHF. The DNA for the CDR3 is TGTGCCAGCAGCTTAGGGCCGGCAGGGTACAATCAGCCCCAGCATTTT.

Only a few counts were recorded for this clonotype. The rearrangement links TRBV29-1 to TRBJ1-5; perhaps TRBD1 as D (5 bases). The germline gives CDR1 SQVTM, CDR2 ANQGSEA. V lost 6 bases, J lost 0 bases, and 12 bases lay in between. The CDR3 runs 14 residues. CDR3 DNA sequence: TGCAGCGTGGGGGTAGGCAATAGCAATCAGCCCCAGCATTTT. It encodes CSVGVGNSNQPQHF.

V is TRBV7-8 and J is TRBJ2-2; D not resolved. Trimming took off 0 bases at V and 3 bases at J, with 11 bases between the two ends. CDR1 is SGHVS and CDR2 is FQNEAQ in the germline V gene. The CDR3 totals 16 residues. The CDR3 DNA reads as TGTGCCAGCAGCTTAGCGGACCCAATCGACACCGGGGAGCTGTTTTTT. This codes for CASSLADPIDTGELFF.

A few counts support this clonotype. J is TRBJ2-5 and V is TRBV3-1; TRBD2 matches 12 bases. This CDR3 contains 16 residues. The V gene end was trimmed by 0 bases and the J gene end by 7 bases; junction bases not matched to a gene: 6. Germline V lookup: CDR1 LGHDT, CDR2 YNNKEL (reference sequence). CDR3 region: CASSQDLTSGGRTQYF. CDR3 bases: TGTGCCAGCAGCCAAGATCTTACTAGCGGGGGGCGGACCCAGTACTTC.

The chain recombines TRBV19 with TRBJ2-6; D uncertain. Germline CDR1 reads LNHDA; CDR2 reads SQIVND (reference sequence). This CDR3 comprises 16 residues. The V gene lost 5 bases and the J gene lost 2 bases, with 13 bases spanning the gap. This chain's CDR3 is CASSVLPVPGANVLTF. For the CDR3, the DNA is TGTGCCAGTAGTGTGCTTCCCGTCCCTGGGGCCAACGTCCTGACTTTC.

In its sample, this clonotype was seen a few times. The chain carries TRBV5-6 and TRBJ1-2; 8 bases agree with TRBD1. The V gene end was trimmed by 6 bases and the J gene end by 5 bases; junction bases not matched to a gene: 6. This CDR3 contains 13 residues. Germline CDR1 and CDR2: SGHDT and YYEEEE. CDR3 coding DNA: TGTGCCAGCAACCAGGGGGCGCGTTATGGCTACACCTTC. It specifies CASNQGARYGYTF.

This sequence joins TRBV20-1 and TRBJ2-1; D is unresolved. CDR1 is DFQATT and CDR2 is SNEGSKA in the germline V gene (reference sequence). Trimming took 3 bases from V and 6 from J, leaving 6 bases between them. This CDR3 is 11 amino acids long. For the CDR3, the DNA is TGCAGTGCTAGGGTTAGCAATGAGCAGTTCTTC. Protein: CSARVSNEQFF.

In this sample, this clonotype turned up many times. The V call is TRBV20-1, the J call TRBJ2-3, with 12 bases identical to TRBD2. Germline CDR1 and CDR2: DFQATT and SNEGSKA (reference sequence). V shed 8 bases, J shed 3 bases, and the junction held 6 bases outside the gene matches. This CDR3 region has 14 residues. CDR3 bases: TGCAGTCTCGGACTAGCGGGGAATACAGATACGCAGTATTTT. Its protein is CSLGLAGNTDTQYF.

The V and J genes are TRBV7-6 and TRBJ2-5; the match to TRBD1 covers 8 bases. J was trimmed by 2 bases and V by 3 bases; bases with no gene match: 8. The CDR3 extends over 16 amino acids. Germline V lookup: CDR1 SGHVS, CDR2 FNYEAQ. The CDR3 bases are TGTGCCAGCAGCTTTAACAGGGGGTCTCAACAAGAGACCCAGTACTTC. Translated, it gives CASSFNRGSQQETQYF. Together with reference TRBV7-6 and TRBJ2-5, the CDR3 gives the full variable domain: GAGVSQSPRYKVTKRGQDVALRCDPISGHVSLYWYRQALGQGPEFLTYFNYEAQQDKSGLPNDRFSAERPEGSISTLTIQRTEQRDSAMYRCASSFNRGSQQETQYFGPGTRLLVL.

Many counts were recorded for this clonotype. The gene calls are TRBV5-6 and TRBJ2-5; D not certain. The CDR3 has 14 amino acids. Per germline, CDR1 SGHDT and CDR2 YYEEEE. The ends were cut back, 0 bases at V and 6 bases at J, with 12 bases in the middle. Written as DNA, the CDR3 is TGTGCCAGCAGCTTGGACGGCCAGCTACAGACCCAGTACTTC. This translates into CASSLDGQLQTQYF.

V gene TRBV7-2 combines with J gene TRBJ1-6; D is undetermined. The germline V gene encodes CDR1 SGHTA and CDR2 FQGNSA. This CDR3 region has 16 residues. V was trimmed by 2 bases and J by 7 bases, leaving 15 bases between them. Written as DNA, the CDR3 is TGTGCCAGCAGCTTACACTCAGGCCGAAACAATTCACCCCTCCACTTT. It yields the protein CASSLHSGRNNSPLHF.

This clonotype was seen once. V is TRBV2 and J is TRBJ2-3; tentatively, D is TRBD1 (5 bases). Germline lookup yields CDR1 SNHLY and CDR2 FYNNEI. Trimming stripped 4 bases from V and 1 base from J, with 12 bases between. The length of the CDR3 is 15 residues. The CDR3 nucleotides are TGTGCCAGCAGTGTTCAGGGATCGGGCACAGATACGCAGTATTTT. This encodes CASSVQGSGTDTQYF.